This T cell receptor (beta chain) originates from a study of blood T cell repertoires in COVID-19. On the study more broadly: T cells, B-cell-depleted T cells, or PBMCs supplied cDNA or gDNA.

The authors' processing: Reference gene primer amplification yielded estimated nucleated cell counts. Profiled with immunoSEQ multiplex PCR; TCRdb holds only in-frame clones, not every one. D and trimming were read from the DNA, whereas the V and J calls and clone size are those reported in that table. The repertoire holds about 200,000 clones, with around 80% as singletons. The germline V and J ends were trimmed by 6 bases and 4 bases, with 12 bases remaining between them. Germline V lookup: CDR1 LNHDA, CDR2 SQIVND (reference sequence). The length of the CDR3 is 14 residues. Sequenced: peripheral blood. V and J are TRBV19 and TRBJ2-2; D is perhaps TRBD1 (6 bases). The sequence was obtained from a human donor in a cohort sampled during active COVID-19. This CDR3 is CASRRTVLTGELFF. The CDR3, as DNA: TGTGCCAGTAGAAGGACAGTACTCACCGGGGAGCTGTTTTTT.